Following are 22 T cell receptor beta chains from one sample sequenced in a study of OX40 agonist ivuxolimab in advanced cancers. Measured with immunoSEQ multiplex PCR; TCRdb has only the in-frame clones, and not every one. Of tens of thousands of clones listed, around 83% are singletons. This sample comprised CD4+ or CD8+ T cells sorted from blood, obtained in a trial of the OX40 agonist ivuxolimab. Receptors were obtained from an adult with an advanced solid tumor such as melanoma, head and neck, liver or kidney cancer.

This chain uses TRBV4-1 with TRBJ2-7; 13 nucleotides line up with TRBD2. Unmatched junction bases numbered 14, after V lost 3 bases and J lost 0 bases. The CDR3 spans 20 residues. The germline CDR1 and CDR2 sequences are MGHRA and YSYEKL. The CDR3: CASSQDPPGTSGAPSYEQYF. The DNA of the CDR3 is TGCGCCAGCAGCCAGGACCCCCCCGGGACTAGCGGGGCCCCCTCCTACGAGCAGTACTTC.

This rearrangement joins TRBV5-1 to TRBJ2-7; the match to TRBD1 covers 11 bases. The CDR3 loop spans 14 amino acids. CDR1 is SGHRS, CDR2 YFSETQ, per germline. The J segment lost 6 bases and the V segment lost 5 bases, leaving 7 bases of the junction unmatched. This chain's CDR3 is CASSDRTGGGEQYF. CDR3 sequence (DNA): TGCGCCAGCAGTGATAGGACAGGGGGCGGCGAGCAGTACTTC.

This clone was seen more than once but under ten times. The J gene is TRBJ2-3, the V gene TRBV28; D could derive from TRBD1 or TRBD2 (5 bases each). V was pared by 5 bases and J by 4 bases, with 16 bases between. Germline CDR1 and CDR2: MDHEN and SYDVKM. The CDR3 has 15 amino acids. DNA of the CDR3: TGTGCCAGCAGTCCAGGCGGGCACAGGTCAGATACGCAGTATTTT. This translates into CASSPGGHRSDTQYF.

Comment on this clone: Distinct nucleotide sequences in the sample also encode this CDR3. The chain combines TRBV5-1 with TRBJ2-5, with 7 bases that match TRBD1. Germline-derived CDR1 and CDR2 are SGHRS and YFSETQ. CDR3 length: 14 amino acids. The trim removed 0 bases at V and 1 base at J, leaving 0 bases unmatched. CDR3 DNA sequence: TGCGCCAGCAGCTTGGGACAGGGCCAAGAGACCCAGTACTTC. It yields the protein CASSLGQGQETQYF.

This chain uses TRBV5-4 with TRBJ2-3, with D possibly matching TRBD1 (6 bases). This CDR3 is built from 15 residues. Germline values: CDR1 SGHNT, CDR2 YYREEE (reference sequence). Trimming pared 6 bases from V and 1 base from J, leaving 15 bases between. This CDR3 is CASTEQRTGTDTQYF. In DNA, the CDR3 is TGTGCCAGCACCGAACAAAGGACAGGCACAGATACGCAGTATTTT.

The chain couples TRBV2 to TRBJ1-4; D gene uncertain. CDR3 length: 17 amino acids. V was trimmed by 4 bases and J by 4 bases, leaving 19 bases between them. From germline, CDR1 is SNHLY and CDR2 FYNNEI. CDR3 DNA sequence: TGTGCCAGCAGTGTCCACCTTGGCCCGGGAGGTAATGAAAAACTGTTTTTT. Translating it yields CASSVHLGPGGNEKLFF. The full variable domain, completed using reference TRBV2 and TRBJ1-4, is EPEVTQTPSHQVTQMGQEVILRCVPISNHLYFYWYRQILGQKVEFLVSFYNNEISEKSEIFDDQFSVERPDGSNFTLKIRSTKLEDSAMYFCASSVHLGPGGNEKLFFGSGTQLSVL.

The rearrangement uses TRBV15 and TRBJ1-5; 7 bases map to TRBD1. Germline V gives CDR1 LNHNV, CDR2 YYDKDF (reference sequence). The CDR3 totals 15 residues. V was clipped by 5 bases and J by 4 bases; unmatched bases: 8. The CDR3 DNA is TGTGCCACCAGCCTTGGGGACAGCCCTAATCAGCCCCAGCATTTT. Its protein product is CATSLGDSPNQPQHF.

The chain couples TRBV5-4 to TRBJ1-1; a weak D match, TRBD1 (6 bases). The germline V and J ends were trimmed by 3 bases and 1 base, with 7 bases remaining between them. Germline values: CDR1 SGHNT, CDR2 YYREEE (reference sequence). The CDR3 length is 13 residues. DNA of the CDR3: TGTGCCAGCAGCTCGGGACAGAACACTGAAGCTTTCTTT. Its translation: CASSSGQNTEAFF.

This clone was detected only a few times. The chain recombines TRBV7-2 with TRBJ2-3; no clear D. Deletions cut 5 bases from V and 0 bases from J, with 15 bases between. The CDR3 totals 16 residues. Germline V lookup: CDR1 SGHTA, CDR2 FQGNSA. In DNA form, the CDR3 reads TGTGCCAGCAGCCCCCGAGGAGACCCCAGCACAGATACGCAGTATTTT. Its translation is CASSPRGDPSTDTQYF.

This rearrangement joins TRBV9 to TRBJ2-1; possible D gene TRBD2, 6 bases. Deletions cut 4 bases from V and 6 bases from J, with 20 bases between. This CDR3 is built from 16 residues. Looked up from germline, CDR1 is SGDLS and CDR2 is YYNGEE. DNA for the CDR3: TGTGCCAGCAGCCCCGGCGGGAACCTCGGGAGCAATGAGCAGTTCTTC. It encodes CASSPGGNLGSNEQFF.

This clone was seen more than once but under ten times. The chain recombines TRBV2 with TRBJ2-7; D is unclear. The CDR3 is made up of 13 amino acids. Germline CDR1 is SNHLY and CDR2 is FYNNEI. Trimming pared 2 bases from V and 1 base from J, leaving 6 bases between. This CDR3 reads CASSEKTSYEQYF. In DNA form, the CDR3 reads TGTGCCAGCAGTGAAAAGACTTCCTACGAGCAGTACTTC. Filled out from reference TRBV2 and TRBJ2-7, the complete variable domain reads EPEVTQTPSHQVTQMGQEVILRCVPISNHLYFYWYRQILGQKVEFLVSFYNNEISEKSEIFDDQFSVERPDGSNFTLKIRSTKLEDSAMYFCASSEKTSYEQYFGPGTRLTVT.

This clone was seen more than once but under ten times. CDR3 residues: CASSEGSGSTDTQYF. CDR3 DNA sequence: TGCGCCAGCAGTGAAGGTAGCGGGAGCACAGATACGCAGTATTTT. V is TRBV10-1 and J is TRBJ2-3; the match to TRBD2 covers 7 bases. V shed 3 bases, J shed 0 bases, and the junction held 3 bases outside the gene matches. The germline gives CDR1 WNHNN, CDR2 SYGVQD (reference sequence). The CDR3 totals 15 residues.

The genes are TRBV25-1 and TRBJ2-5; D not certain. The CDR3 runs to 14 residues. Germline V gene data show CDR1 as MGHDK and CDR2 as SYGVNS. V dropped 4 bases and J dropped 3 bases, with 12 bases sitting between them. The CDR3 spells CASSGWQAEETQYF. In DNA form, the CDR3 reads TGTGCCAGCAGTGGATGGCAGGCAGAAGAGACCCAGTACTTC.

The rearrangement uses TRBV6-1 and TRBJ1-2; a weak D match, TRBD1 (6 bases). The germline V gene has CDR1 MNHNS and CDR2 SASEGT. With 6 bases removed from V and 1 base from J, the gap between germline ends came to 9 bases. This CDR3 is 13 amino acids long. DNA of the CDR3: TGTGCCAGCAGGGACAGCTTTAACTATGGCTACACCTTC. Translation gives CASRDSFNYGYTF.

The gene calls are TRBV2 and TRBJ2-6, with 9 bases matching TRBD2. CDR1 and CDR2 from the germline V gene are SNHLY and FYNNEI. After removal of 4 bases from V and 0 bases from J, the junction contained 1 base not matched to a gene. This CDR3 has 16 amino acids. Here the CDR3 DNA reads TGTGCCAGCAGTGGCGGGGGGGCCTCTGGGGCCAACGTCCTGACTTTC. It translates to CASSGGGASGANVLTF.

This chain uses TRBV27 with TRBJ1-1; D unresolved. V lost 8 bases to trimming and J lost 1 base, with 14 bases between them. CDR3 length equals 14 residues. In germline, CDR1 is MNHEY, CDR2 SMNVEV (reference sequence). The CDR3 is CASARAGSNTEAFF. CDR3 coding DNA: TGTGCCAGCGCCCGGGCCGGATCGAACACTGAAGCTTTCTTT.

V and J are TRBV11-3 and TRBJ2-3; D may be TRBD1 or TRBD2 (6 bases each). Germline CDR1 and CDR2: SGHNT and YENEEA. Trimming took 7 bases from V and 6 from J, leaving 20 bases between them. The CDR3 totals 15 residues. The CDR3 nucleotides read TGTGCCAGCACCTTCCCGGGGGCTCATGGGGATACGCAGTATTTT. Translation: CASTFPGAHGDTQYF.

The CDR3 coding sequence is TGCGCCAGCAGCCAAGGGGTACCGGGACAGGGGGTTTTTGAGCAGTTCTTC. Protein product: CASSQGVPGQGVFEQFF. The chain is built from TRBV4-1 and TRBJ2-1, with 11 nucleotides matching TRBD1. V lost 1 base and J lost 9; bases outside the gene matches: 11. Germline-derived CDR1 and CDR2 are MGHRA and YSYEKL. This CDR3 region has 17 residues.

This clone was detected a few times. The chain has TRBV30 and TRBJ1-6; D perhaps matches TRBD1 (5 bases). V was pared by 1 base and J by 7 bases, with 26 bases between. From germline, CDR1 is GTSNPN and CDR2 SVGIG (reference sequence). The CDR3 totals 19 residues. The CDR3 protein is CAWSGAASGPTPHNSPLHF. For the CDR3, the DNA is TGTGCCTGGAGTGGCGCCGCCTCGGGGCCAACACCCCACAATTCACCCCTCCACTTT.

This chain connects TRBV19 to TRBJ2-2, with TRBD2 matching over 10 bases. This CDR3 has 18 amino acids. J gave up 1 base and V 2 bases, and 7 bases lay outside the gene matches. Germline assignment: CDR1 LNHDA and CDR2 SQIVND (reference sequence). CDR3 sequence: CASSIPRTSGRNTGELFF. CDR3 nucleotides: TGTGCCAGTAGTATACCCCGGACTAGCGGAAGGAACACCGGGGAGCTGTTTTTT.

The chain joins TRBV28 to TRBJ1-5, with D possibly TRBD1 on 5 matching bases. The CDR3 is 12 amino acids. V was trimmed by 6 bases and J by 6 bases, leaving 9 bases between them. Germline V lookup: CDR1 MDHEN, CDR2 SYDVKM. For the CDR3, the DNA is TGTGCCAGCAGGGCCCAGGGTCAGCCCCAGCATTTT. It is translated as CASRAQGQPQHF.

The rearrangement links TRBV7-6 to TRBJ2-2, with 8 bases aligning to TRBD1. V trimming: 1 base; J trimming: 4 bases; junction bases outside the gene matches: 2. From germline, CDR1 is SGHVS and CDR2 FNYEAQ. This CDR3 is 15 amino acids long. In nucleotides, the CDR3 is TGTGCCAGCAGCTTAGAGGGACAGGTCACCGGGGAGCTGTTTTTT. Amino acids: CASSLEGQVTGELFF.